This T cell receptor beta chain stems from a study of vaccination and CD4 T cells after COVID-19. About the research overall: Post-COVID draws followed diagnosis by a median approximately 100 days (range 35 to 161).

Time point: late sampling 161 to 241 days after vaccination in a few convalescent patients. The treatment denotes: roughly 10-day PBMC culture with coronavirus spike peptide pools or control peptides (ViraFEST assay). Antigen-specific T cell expansion with peptide pools preceded TCR sequencing in the ViraFEST approach. The dates of positive PCR tests extended from March through December 2020 and came before the US Alpha, Beta and Delta variants. As for this clonotype: The antigen remains undetermined.

At the Johns Hopkins FTIC core, DNA taken from cultured CD4+ T cells was sequenced by way of the Oncomine TCR Beta short-read assay. Using its own MiXCR run on the PCR reads, TCRdb lists one record per CDR3 protein. The table shows fewer than 20,000 distinct CDR3 sequences, with about 40% occurring only once. The CDR3 runs to 13 residues. CDR1 and CDR2 (germline): MNHEY, SVGEGT. V was shortened by 6 bases and J by 1 base, with 9 bases between the two germline ends. The sequence came from a human donor who had recovered from COVID-19. Specimen: CD4+ T cells from blood, cultured in vitro, collected about 7 months after SARS-CoV-2 vaccination. J is TRBJ1-2 and V is TRBV6-2 or TRBV6-3; D is unresolved. The CDR3 is CASRAPHNYGYTF. DNA of the CDR3: TGTGCCAGCAGGGCCCCACATAACTATGGCTACACCTTC.